This T cell receptor (beta chain) was identified in a study of spatial heterogeneity in lung cancer. The overall study: Detected beta-chain sequences consistently exceeded alpha-chain sequences.

TCRdb redid the calling of the 5' RACE reads with MiXCR, one entry per CDR3 protein. This table has roughly 10,000 distinct CDR3 sequences, approximately 6.5% appearing once. With 6 bases clipped from V and 4 bases from J, the junction kept 2 bases outside the gene matches. There are 12 residues in the CDR3. Germline CDR1 WSHSY, CDR2 SAAADI. This clonotype was seen more than once but under ten times. This beta chain came through as a stray read in a library set up for alpha chains, and its size says little. Time point specified: sample taken at primary tumor resection. Whole RNA was taken from tumor, nontumor lung or frozen PBMC; it was then sequenced unsorted.

The starting material was PBMCs, obtained at surgery. The chain links TRBV10-2 to TRBJ2-5, with TRBD1 matching over 7 bases. This TCR derives from a male donor with early-stage non-small cell lung cancer. In nucleotides, the CDR3 is TGCGCCAGCAGATACAGGGGAGAGACCCAGTACTTC. Residues: CASRYRGETQYF.